In this sample, the clone carrying this T cell receptor beta chain turned up a few times. Its cognate antigen is unknown. The data are from a study of cytomegalovirus exposure and HLA in healthy donors. Study-level points and caveats: Clonal expansion was found to be greater in HLA-associated TCR beta chains than in equally common others in a later analysis.

The CDR3 has 15 residues. CDR1 is LGHNA, CDR2 YSLEER, per germline. V dropped 0 bases and J dropped 9 bases, with 12 bases sitting between them. PCR used 60 Vbeta primers and 13 Jbeta primers. As processed by the authors: Later, some 79 million unique TCR beta chains were counted in an analysis, and some 10 million of them were shared. Clones were sequenced by immunoSEQ multiplex PCR, and TCRdb holds only the in-frame ones, with some missing. The DNA was the basis for D and trimming; V, J and clone size are from that table. The table includes roughly 140,000 clones, roughly a tenth detected once. The sample consisted of PBMCs. This sequence originates from a male donor in good health and CMV-seronegative. J is TRBJ1-6 and V is TRBV4-3, with a possible D match to TRBD1 (5 bases). The CDR3 region is CASSQENRRGSPLHF. The CDR3 DNA reads TGCGCCAGCAGCCAAGAAAACAGGAGGGGTTCACCCCTCCACTTT.